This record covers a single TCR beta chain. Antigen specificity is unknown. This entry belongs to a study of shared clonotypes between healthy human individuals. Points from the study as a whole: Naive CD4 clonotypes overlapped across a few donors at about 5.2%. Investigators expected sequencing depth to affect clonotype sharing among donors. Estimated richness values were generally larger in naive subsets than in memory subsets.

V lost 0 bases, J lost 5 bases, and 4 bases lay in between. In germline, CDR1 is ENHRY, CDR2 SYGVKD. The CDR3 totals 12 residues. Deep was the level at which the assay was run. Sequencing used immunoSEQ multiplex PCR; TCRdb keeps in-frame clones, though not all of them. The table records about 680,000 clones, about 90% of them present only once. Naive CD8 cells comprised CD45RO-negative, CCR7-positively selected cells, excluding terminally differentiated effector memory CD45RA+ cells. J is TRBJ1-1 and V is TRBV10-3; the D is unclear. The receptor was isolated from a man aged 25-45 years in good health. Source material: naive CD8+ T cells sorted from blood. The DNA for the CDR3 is TGTGCCATCAGTGAGTCCGGGACTGAAGCTTTCTTT. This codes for CAISESGTEAFF.